The 24 T cell receptor beta chains below all came from one sample that was sequenced in a study of blood T cell repertoires in COVID-19 (dated by TCRdb to the early 2020s). Receptor libraries were prepared by the immunoSEQ multiplex PCR assay. Here the immuneACCESS table is served through TCRdb, limited to in-frame sequences with V and J called. Missing clones are a known gap in these copies; in checked studies unresolved V genes cover under half, and the rest lacks a known reason. Counted in this sample were about 120,000 clones; 55% to 75% of them appeared once. The top ten constitute 0.75% to 0.9% of the sample. The material sequenced was peripheral blood. The receptor source for this set is a human donor with acute or convalescent COVID-19. The donor label of this sample is uncertain.

The chain employs TRBV5-1 and TRBJ2-2; D call uncertain. Trimming left V 4 bases short and J 4 bases short, with 11 bases between. The germline V gene encodes CDR1 SGHRS and CDR2 YFSETQ. The CDR3 totals 14 residues. Written as DNA, the CDR3 is TGCGCCAGCAGCCCACCGAGAAGCACCGGGGAGCTGTTTTTT. As protein: CASSPPRSTGELFF.

The chain uses TRBV6-5 and TRBJ1-2; D ambiguous. V gave up 3 bases and J gave up 8 bases, with 10 bases separating them. Germline CDR1 reads MNHEY; CDR2 reads SVGAGI. There are 12 residues in the CDR3. CDR3 in amino acids: CASSYRGGGYTF. CDR3 nucleotide sequence: TGTGCCAGCAGTTATCGAGGTGGAGGCTACACCTTC.

J is TRBJ2-1 and V is TRBV19; tentatively, D is TRBD2 (6 bases). This CDR3 has 18 residues. Trimming removed 5 bases from V and 7 bases from J, with 27 bases in between. Per the germline V gene, CDR1 is LNHDA and CDR2 is SQIVND (reference sequence). The CDR3 DNA sequence: TGTGCCAGTAGTGGGGAAACTAGCCGGGGAACCACAAGGAATGAGCAGTTCTTC. Protein: CASSGETSRGTTRNEQFF.

The chain joins TRBV18 to TRBJ1-2; D is unclear. The germline V gene encodes CDR1 KGHSH and CDR2 LQKENI. This CDR3 is 12 amino acids long. Between the trimmed V and J ends, which lost 2 bases and 9 bases, there was a span of 10 bases. The DNA of the CDR3 is TGTGCCAGCTCACCAGCGTCGGAGCGCTACACCTTC. This gives the protein CASSPASERYTF.

A few counts support this clone. This chain links TRBV10-2 with TRBJ1-5, with D perhaps matching TRBD1 (5 bases). This CDR3 has 15 amino acids. Germline loops: CDR1 WSHSY, CDR2 SAAADI. The V gene lost 7 bases and the J gene lost 0 bases, with 13 bases spanning the gap. CDR3 sequence (DNA): TGCGCCAGCAAGGAGCCAGGGAATAGCAATCAGCCCCAGCATTTT. This sequence encodes CASKEPGNSNQPQHF.

The chain joins TRBV6-6 to TRBJ1-2; maybe TRBD1 (6 bases). CDR3 length: 13 residues. Trimming stripped 6 bases from V and 0 bases from J, with 8 bases between. Germline V lookup: CDR1 MNHNY, CDR2 SVGAGI (reference sequence). The CDR3 region is CASSRGSNYGYTF. The DNA of the CDR3 is TGTGCCAGCAGCAGGGGATCTAACTATGGCTACACCTTC.

The CDR3 bases are TGTGCCAGCAGCCAGGGGAGCACTGAAGCTTTCTTT. Translation: CASSQGSTEAFF. The chain employs TRBV5-6 and TRBJ1-1; D may be TRBD1 (6 bases). The CDR3 runs 12 residues. Trimming removed 4 bases at V and 4 bases at J, with 8 bases between. Germline V lookup: CDR1 SGHDT, CDR2 YYEEEE.

This sequence joins TRBV4-1 and TRBJ1-1, with TRBD1 identical over 7 bases. The CDR3 is 15 amino acids. With V trimmed by 6 bases and J by 1 base, 8 bases remained unmatched. CDR1 and CDR2 from the germline V gene are MGHRA and YSYEKL. The CDR3 protein is CASRRGEGANTEAFF. The CDR3 nucleotides read TGCGCCAGCAGGCGGGGGGAGGGGGCGAACACTGAAGCTTTCTTT.

V and J are TRBV14 and TRBJ2-1; no reliable D call. The CDR3 length is 11 residues. V lost 2 bases, J lost 9 bases, and 5 bases lay in between. Germline CDR1 reads SGHDN; CDR2 reads FVKESK. The CDR3 nucleotides are TGTGCCAGCAGCCAATCTTTTGAGCAGTTCTTC. Residues: CASSQSFEQFF. The entire variable domain, with the rest obtained from reference TRBV14 and TRBJ2-1, is as follows: EAGVTQFPSHSVIEKGQTVTLRCDPISGHDNLYWYRRVMGKEIKFLLHFVKESKQDESGMPNNRFLAERTGGTYSTLKVQPAELEDSGVYFCASSQSFEQFFGPGTRLTVL.

This chain links TRBV30 with TRBJ1-1; D remains unclear. This CDR3 region has 16 residues. Germline assignment: CDR1 GTSNPN and CDR2 SVGIG (reference sequence). The V gene lost 0 bases and the J gene lost 3 bases, with 17 bases spanning the gap. CDR3 in DNA: TGTGCCTGGAGTGTACACACACTCGGCCGGGACACTGAAGCTTTCTTT. Translation: CAWSVHTLGRDTEAFF.

J is TRBJ1-4 and V is TRBV7-9; D remains unclear. CDR3 length: 15 residues. CDR1 and CDR2 (germline): SEHNR, FQNEAQ (reference sequence). With 1 base removed from V and 8 bases from J, the gap between germline ends came to 14 bases. The DNA for the CDR3 is TGTGCCAGCAGCTTAGGTTCGACTGCGAACGAAAAACTGTTTTTT. It codes for CASSLGSTANEKLFF.

The genes are TRBV19 and TRBJ1-3, with D possibly matching TRBD1 (6 bases). Germline V CDR1 and CDR2: LNHDA, SQIVND (reference sequence). CDR3 size: 14 residues. The germline V and J ends were trimmed by 7 bases and 0 bases, with 10 bases remaining between them. The CDR3 is CASMDSFSGNTIYF. In nucleotides, the CDR3 is TGTGCCAGTATGGACAGTTTCTCTGGAAACACCATATATTTT.

This chain uses TRBV4-1 with TRBJ1-6; D may be TRBD1 (5 bases). Trimming left V 4 bases short and J 7 bases short, with 14 bases between. This CDR3 is built from 15 residues. CDR1 is MGHRA and CDR2 is YSYEKL in the germline V gene. The CDR3 DNA is TGCGCCAGCAGCCCGAGAGACCAGGGAAATTCACCCCTCCACTTT. It encodes CASSPRDQGNSPLHF.

V and J are TRBV6-5 and TRBJ1-2; D may be TRBD1 (5 bases). Trimming stripped 6 bases from V and 4 bases from J, with 9 bases between. CDR1 is MNHEY and CDR2 is SVGAGI in the germline V gene. The CDR3 totals 12 residues. The CDR3 bases are TGTGCCAGCAGAGACAGCCTCTATGGCTACACCTTC. This gives the protein CASRDSLYGYTF.

The rearrangement links TRBV12-5 to TRBJ2-3; 16 bases are shared with TRBD2. Trimming took 4 bases from V and 6 from J; bases not matched to a gene: 4. Germline values: CDR1 LGHNT, CDR2 FRNRAP. The CDR3 runs to 16 residues. The CDR3 sequence is CASGSGLAGGFDTQYF. CDR3 DNA: TGTGCTAGTGGTTCGGGACTAGCGGGGGGGTTTGATACGCAGTATTTT.

The gene calls are TRBV2 and TRBJ2-3; D not certain. The V gene's germline CDR1 is SNHLY and CDR2 FYNNEI. The ends were cut back, 3 bases at V and 3 bases at J, with 10 bases in the middle. This CDR3 region has 14 residues. The CDR3 DNA reads TGTGCCAGCAGTGACCTCCTAATAACAGATACGCAGTATTTT. Its protein is CASSDLLITDTQYF.

In this sample, this clone turned up a few times. The chain combines TRBV9 with TRBJ2-1; 11 bases map to TRBD1. CDR3 size: 15 residues. CDR1 and CDR2 from the germline V gene are SGDLS and YYNGEE. V dropped 5 bases and J dropped 4; count of bases not matched to a gene: 5. CDR3 residues: CASSVGQGAYNEQFF. CDR3 coding DNA: TGTGCCAGCAGTGTTGGACAGGGGGCGTACAATGAGCAGTTCTTC.

The chain combines TRBV18 with TRBJ1-3; D is possibly TRBD1 (6 bases). Trimming shortened V by 6 bases and J by 0 bases, and 21 bases separated the two germline ends. Looked up from germline, CDR1 is KGHSH and CDR2 is LQKENI. CDR3 length equals 18 residues. In nucleotides, the CDR3 is TGTGCCAGCTCGCCTTACCAGAGCCAGGGGAGCTCTGGAAACACCATATATTTT. It encodes CASSPYQSQGSSGNTIYF.

This clone was counted only a few times. V gene TRBV4-1 combines with J gene TRBJ2-7; 10 bases are shared with TRBD2. Trimming removed 0 bases from V and 2 bases from J; junction bases left unmatched: 4. The CDR3 has 16 residues. Germline CDR1 reads MGHRA; CDR2 reads YSYEKL. The CDR3 DNA is TGCGCCAGCAGCCAAGAAGCGGGGGGGCTCCCCTACGAGCAGTACTTC. This translates into CASSQEAGGLPYEQYF.

The chain recombines TRBV30 with TRBJ1-4, with D unresolved. V lost 3 bases and J lost 5, with 10 bases in between. CDR3 size: 13 residues. From germline, CDR1 is GTSNPN and CDR2 SVGIG (reference sequence). CDR3 nucleotides: TGTGCCTGGAGGCCCGGAGCCAATGAAAAACTGTTTTTT. Its protein is CAWRPGANEKLFF. The complete variable domain, with remaining parts taken from reference TRBV30 and TRBJ1-4, reads SQTIHQWPATLVQPVGSPLSLECTVEGTSNPNLYWYRQAAGRGLQLLFYSVGIGQISSEVPQNLSASRPQDRQFILSSKKLLLSDSGFYLCAWRPGANEKLFFGSGTQLSVL.

This clone occurred once. Here the CDR3 DNA reads TGTGCCTGGAGTCAGGGGAGGGCTAATGAAAAACTGTTTTTT. The encoded protein is CAWSQGRANEKLFF. The chain recombines TRBV30 with TRBJ1-4; TRBD1 might be the D (6 bases). CDR3 size: 14 residues. Germline V lookup: CDR1 GTSNPN, CDR2 SVGIG (reference sequence). Trimming took 2 bases from V and 3 from J, leaving 10 bases between them.

The chain has TRBV11-2 and TRBJ2-3; a possible D gene is TRBD2 (6 bases). The CDR3 loop spans 15 amino acids. Germline CDR1 SGHAT, CDR2 FQNNGV. V lost 3 bases to trimming and J lost 2 bases, with 12 bases between them. The CDR3 spells CASSFGGTDTDTQYF. In DNA form, the CDR3 reads TGTGCCAGCAGCTTTGGGGGGACGGACACAGATACGCAGTATTTT.

This rearrangement joins TRBV2 to TRBJ1-1, with TRBD1 as a possible D gene (6 bases). The CDR3 covers 13 residues. V lost 5 bases and J 1 base, leaving 8 bases between the germline ends. CDR1 and CDR2 from the germline V gene are SNHLY and FYNNEI. CDR3 DNA sequence: TGTGCCAGCAGTATGGACAGGAACACTGAAGCTTTCTTT. Translation: CASSMDRNTEAFF.

The gene calls are TRBV5-6 and TRBJ1-2; 10 bases line up with TRBD1. The CDR3 is 14 amino acids. Germline V gene data show CDR1 as SGHDT and CDR2 as YYEEEE. After removal of 0 bases from V and 6 bases from J, the junction contained 2 bases not matched to a gene. CDR3 sequence (DNA): TGTGCCAGCAGCTTGGAGACAGGGGGCCATGGCTACACCTTC. Protein: CASSLETGGHGYTF.